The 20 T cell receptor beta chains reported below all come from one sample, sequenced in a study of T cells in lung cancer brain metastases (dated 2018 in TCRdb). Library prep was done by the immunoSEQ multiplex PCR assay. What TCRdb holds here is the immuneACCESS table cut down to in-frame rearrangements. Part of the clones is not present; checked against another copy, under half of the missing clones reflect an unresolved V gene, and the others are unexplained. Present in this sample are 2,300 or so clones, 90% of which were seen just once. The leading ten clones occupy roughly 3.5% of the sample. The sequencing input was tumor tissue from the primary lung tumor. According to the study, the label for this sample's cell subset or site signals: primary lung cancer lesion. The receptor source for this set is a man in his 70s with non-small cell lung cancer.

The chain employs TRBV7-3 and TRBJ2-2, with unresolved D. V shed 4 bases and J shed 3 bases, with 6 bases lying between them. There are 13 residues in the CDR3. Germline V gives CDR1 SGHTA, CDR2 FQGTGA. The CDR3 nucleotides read TGTGCCAGCAGCTCCCTTGACACCGGGGAGCTGTTTTTT. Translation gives CASSSLDTGELFF.

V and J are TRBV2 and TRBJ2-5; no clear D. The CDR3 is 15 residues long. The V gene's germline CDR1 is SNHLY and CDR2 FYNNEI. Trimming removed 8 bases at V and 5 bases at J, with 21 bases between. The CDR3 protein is CASLMLAALGETQYF. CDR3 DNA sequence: TGTGCCAGCCTAATGCTCGCCGCCCTAGGGGAGACCCAGTACTTC.

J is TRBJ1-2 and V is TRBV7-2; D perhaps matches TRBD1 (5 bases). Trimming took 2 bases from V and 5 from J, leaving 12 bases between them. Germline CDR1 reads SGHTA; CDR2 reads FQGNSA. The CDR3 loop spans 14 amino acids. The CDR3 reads CASSLLGDTYGYTF. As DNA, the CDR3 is TGTGCCAGCAGCTTATTGGGGGATACTTATGGCTACACCTTC.

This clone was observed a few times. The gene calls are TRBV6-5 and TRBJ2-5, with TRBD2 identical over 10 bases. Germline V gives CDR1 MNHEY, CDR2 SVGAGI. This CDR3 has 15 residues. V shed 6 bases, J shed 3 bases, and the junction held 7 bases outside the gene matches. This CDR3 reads CASSRLAGREETQYF. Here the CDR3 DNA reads TGTGCCAGCAGCCGACTAGCGGGCAGGGAAGAGACCCAGTACTTC.

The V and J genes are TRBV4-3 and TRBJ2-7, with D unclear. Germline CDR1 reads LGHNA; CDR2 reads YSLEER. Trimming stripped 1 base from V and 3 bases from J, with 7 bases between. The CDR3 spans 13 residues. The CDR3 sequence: CASSQGLGYEQYF. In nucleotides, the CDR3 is TGCGCCAGCAGCCAAGGGTTGGGCTACGAGCAGTACTTC.

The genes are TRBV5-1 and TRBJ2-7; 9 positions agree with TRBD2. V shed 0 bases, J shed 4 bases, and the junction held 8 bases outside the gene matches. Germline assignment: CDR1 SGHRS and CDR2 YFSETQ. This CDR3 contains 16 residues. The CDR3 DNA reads TGCGCCAGCAGCTTGGGAGGTAGCGGGGGAATATACGAGCAGTACTTC. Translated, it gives CASSLGGSGGIYEQYF. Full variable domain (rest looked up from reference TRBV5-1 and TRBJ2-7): KAGVTQTPRYLIKTRGQQVTLSCSPISGHRSVSWYQQTPGQGLQFLFEYFSETQRNKGNFPGRFSGRQFSNSRSEMNVSTLELGDSALYLCASSLGGSGGIYEQYFGPGTRLTVT.

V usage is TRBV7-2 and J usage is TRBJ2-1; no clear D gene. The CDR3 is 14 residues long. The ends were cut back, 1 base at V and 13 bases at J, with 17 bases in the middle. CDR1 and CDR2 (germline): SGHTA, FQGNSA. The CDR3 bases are TGTGCCAGCAGCTTAGTTTCGACTTTGGAGCGACAGTTCTTC. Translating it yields CASSLVSTLERQFF.

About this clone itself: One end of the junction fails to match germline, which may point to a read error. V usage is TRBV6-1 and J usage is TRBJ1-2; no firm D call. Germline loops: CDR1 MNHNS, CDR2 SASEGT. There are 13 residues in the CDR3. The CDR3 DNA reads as TGTGCCAGCGATACTATAGCGGACCGGGTCTTCAACTTC. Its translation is CASDTIADRVFNF.

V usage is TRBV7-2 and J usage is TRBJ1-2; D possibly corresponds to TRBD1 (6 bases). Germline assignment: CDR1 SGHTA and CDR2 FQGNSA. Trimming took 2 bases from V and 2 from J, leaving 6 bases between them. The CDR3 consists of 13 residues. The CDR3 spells CASSLQGNYGYTF. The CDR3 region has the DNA TGTGCCAGCAGCTTACAGGGGAACTATGGCTACACCTTC.

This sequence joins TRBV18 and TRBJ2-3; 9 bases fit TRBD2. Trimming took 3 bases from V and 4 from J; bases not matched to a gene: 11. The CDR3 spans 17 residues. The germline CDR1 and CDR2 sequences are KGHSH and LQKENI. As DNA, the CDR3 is TGTGCCAGCTCACCGGGACTAGCACACTTGGGGCCAGATACGCAGTATTTT. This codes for CASSPGLAHLGPDTQYF.

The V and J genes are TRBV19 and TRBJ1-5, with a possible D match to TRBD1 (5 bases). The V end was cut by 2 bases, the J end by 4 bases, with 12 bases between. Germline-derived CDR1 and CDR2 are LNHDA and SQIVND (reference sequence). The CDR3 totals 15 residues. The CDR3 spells CASSISGTRNQPQHF. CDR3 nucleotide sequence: TGTGCCAGTAGTATATCCGGGACGCGGAATCAGCCCCAGCATTTT. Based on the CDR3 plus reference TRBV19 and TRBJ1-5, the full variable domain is DGGITQSPKYLFRKEGQNVTLSCEQNLNHDAMYWYRQDPGQGLRLIYYSQIVNDFQKGDIAEGYSVSREKKESFPLTVTSAQKNPTAFYLCASSISGTRNQPQHFGDGTRLSIL.

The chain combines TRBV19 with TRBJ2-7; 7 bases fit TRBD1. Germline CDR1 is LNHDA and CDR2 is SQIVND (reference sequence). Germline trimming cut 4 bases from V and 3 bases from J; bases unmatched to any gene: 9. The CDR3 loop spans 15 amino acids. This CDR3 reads CASSRTGARGYEQYF. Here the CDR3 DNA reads TGTGCCAGTAGTAGAACAGGGGCCCGCGGCTACGAGCAGTACTTC.

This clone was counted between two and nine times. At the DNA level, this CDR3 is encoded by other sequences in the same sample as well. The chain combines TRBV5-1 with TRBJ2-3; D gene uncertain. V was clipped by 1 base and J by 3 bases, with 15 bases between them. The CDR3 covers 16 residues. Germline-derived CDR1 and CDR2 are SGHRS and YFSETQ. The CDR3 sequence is CASSLPPGMKTDTQYF. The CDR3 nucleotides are TGCGCCAGCAGCTTGCCCCCAGGAATGAAGACAGATACGCAGTATTTT.

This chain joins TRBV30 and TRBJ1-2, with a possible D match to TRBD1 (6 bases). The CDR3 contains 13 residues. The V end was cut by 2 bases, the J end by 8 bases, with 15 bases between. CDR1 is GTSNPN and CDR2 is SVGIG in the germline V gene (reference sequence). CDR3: CAWSTGLGGGYTF. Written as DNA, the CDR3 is TGTGCCTGGAGTACAGGTTTAGGGGGAGGCTACACCTTC.

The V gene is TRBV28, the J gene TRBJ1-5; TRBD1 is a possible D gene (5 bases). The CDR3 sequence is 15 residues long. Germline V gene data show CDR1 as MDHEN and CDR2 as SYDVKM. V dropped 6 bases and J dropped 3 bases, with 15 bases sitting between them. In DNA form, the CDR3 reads TGTGCCAGCAGCTCTTACCGGGACTCCAATCAGCCCCAGCATTTT. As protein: CASSSYRDSNQPQHF. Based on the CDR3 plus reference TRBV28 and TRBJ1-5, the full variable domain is DVKVTQSSRYLVKRTGEKVFLECVQDMDHENMFWYRQDPGLGLRLIYFSYDVKMKEKGDIPEGYSVSREKKERFSLILESASTNQTSMYLCASSSYRDSNQPQHFGDGTRLSIL.

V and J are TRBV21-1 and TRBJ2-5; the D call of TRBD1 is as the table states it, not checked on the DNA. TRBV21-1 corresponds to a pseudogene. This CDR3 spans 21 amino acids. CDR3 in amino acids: CASSSPGLGQGDRGARETQYF. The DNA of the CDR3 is TGTGCCAGCAGCTCTCCTGGCCTCGGACAGGGCGACAGGGGGGCCAGAGAGACCCAGTACTTC.

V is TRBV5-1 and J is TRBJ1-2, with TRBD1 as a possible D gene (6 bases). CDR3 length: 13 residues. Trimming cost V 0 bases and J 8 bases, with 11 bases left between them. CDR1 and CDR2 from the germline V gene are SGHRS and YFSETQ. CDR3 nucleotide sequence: TGCGCCAGCAGCTTGGCCGAAGACAGGGGCTACACCTTC. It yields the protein CASSLAEDRGYTF.

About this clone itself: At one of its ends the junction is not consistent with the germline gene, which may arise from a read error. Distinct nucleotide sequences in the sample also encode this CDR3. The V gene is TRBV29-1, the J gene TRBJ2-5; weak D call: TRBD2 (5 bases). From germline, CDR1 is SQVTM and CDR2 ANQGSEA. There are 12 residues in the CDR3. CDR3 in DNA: TGTAGCGTTGACACTTATAAAGAGACCCAGTACTTC. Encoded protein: CSVDTYKETQYF.

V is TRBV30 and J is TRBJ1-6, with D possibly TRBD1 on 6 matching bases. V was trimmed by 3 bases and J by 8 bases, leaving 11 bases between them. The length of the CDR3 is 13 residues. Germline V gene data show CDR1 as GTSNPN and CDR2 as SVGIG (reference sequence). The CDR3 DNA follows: TGTGCCTGGAGCAGACAGGCCGATTCACCCCTCCACTTT. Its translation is CAWSRQADSPLHF.

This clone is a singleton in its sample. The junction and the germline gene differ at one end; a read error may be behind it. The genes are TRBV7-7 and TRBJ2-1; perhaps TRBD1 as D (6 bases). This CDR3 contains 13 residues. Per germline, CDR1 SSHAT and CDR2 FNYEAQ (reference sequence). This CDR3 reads CASSLDSFGEQFF. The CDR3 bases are TGTGCTAGCAGCTTGGACAGTTTCGGAGAGCAGTTCTTC.